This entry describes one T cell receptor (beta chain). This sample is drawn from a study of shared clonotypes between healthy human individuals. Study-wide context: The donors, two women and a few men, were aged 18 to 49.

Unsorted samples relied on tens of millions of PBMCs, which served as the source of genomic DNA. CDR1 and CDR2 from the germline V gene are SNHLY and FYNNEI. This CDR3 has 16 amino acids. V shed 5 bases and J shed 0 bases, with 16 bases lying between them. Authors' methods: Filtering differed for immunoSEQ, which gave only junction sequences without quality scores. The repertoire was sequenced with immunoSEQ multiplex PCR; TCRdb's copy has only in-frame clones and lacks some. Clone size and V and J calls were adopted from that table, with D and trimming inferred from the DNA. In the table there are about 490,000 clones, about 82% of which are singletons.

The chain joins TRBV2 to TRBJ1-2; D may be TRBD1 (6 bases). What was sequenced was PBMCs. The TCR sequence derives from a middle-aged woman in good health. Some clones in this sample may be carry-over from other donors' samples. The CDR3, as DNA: TGTGCCAGCAGTCGCGAGGGAGGGGGAGCTAACTATGGCTACACCTTC. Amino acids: CASSREGGGANYGYTF.